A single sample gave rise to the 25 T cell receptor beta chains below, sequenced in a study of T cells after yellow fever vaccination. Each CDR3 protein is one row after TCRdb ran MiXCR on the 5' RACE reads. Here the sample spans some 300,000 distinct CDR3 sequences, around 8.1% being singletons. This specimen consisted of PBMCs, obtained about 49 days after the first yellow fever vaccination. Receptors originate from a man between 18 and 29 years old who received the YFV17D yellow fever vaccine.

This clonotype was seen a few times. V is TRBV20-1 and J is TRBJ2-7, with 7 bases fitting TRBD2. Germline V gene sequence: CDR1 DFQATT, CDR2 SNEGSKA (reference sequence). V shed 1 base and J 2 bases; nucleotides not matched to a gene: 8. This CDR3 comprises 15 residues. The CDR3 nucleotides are TGCAGTGCTAGAGCTGCGGAGGGAGGGGCCTACGAGCAGTACTTC. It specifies CSARAAEGGAYEQYF.

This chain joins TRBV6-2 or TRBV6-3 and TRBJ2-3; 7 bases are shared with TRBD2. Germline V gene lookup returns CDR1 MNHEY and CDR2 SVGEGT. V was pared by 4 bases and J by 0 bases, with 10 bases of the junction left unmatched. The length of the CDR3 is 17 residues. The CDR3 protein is CASSSKEAGESTDTQYF. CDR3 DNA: TGTGCCAGCAGTTCTAAGGAGGCGGGGGAGAGCACAGATACGCAGTATTTT.

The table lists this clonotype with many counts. The CDR3 region has the DNA TGCGCCAGCAGCCAAGTATCAGACACCGGGGAGCTGTTTTTT. The encoded protein is CASSQVSDTGELFF. This chain joins TRBV4-1 and TRBJ2-2; D ambiguous. Germline V gives CDR1 MGHRA, CDR2 YSYEKL. There are 14 residues in the CDR3. The V and J ends lost 1 base and 3 bases respectively, with 6 bases between them.

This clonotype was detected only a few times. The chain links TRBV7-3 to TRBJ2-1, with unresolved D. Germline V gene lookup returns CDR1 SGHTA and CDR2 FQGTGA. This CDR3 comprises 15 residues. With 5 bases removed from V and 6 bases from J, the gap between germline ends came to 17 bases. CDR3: CASSPLPRQSNEQFF. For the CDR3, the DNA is TGTGCCAGCAGCCCCCTCCCGAGACAAAGCAATGAGCAGTTCTTC.

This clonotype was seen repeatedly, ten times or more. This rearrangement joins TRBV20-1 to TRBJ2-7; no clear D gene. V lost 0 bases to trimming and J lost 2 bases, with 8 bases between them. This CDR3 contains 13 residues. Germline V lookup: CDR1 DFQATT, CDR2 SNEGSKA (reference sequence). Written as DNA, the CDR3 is TGCAGTGCTAGAGATTTAAGTACCTACGAGCAGTACGTC. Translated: CSARDLSTYEQYV.

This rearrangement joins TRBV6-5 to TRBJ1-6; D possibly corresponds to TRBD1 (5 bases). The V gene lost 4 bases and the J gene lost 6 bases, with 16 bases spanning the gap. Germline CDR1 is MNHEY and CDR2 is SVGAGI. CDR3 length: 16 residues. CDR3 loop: CASSSRAGSGNSPLHF. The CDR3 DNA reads TGTGCCAGCAGTTCGAGGGCAGGGTCCGGTAATTCACCCCTCCACTTT.

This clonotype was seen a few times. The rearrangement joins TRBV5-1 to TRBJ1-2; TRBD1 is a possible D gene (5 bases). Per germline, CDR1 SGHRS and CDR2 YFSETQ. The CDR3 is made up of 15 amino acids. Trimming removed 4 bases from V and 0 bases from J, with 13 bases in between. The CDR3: CASSLSTGANYGYTF. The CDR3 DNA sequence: TGCGCCAGCAGCCTATCTACAGGAGCTAACTATGGCTACACCTTC.

In DNA form, the CDR3 reads TGTGCCAGCAACCCTAGGTATTATAGCAATCAGCCCCAGCATTTT. Protein product: CASNPRYYSNQPQHF. V is TRBV4-2 and J is TRBJ1-5; D uncertain. The CDR3 has 15 amino acids. V lost 7 bases, J lost 0 bases, and 13 bases lay in between. CDR1 and CDR2 (germline): LGHNA, YNFKEQ.

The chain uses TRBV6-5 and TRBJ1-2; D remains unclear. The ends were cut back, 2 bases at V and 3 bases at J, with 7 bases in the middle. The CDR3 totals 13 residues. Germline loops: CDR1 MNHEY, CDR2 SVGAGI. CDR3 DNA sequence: TGTGCCAGCAGTTACGGGTATGACTATGGCTACACCTTC. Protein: CASSYGYDYGYTF.

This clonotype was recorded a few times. This CDR3 reads CASSLGSFILRETQYF. The CDR3 nucleotides read TGCGCCAGCAGCTTGGGTTCTTTCATACTGAGGGAGACCCAGTACTTC. J is TRBJ2-5 and V is TRBV5-1, with D unresolved. The CDR3 is 16 amino acids. V shed 0 bases and J shed 5 bases, with 17 bases lying between them. Germline loops: CDR1 SGHRS, CDR2 YFSETQ.

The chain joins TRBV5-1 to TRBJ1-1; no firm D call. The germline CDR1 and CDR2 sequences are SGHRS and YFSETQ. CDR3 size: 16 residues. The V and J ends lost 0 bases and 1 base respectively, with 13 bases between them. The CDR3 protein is CASSLGGRRENTEAFF. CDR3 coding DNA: TGCGCCAGCAGCTTGGGGGGAAGACGGGAGAACACTGAAGCTTTCTTT. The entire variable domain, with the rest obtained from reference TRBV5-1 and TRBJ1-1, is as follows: KAGVTQTPRYLIKTRGQQVTLSCSPISGHRSVSWYQQTPGQGLQFLFEYFSETQRNKGNFPGRFSGRQFSNSRSEMNVSTLELGDSALYLCASSLGGRRENTEAFFGQGTRLTVV.

The CDR3 nucleotides read TGTGCCAGCAGCTTATCGAGCGACTATAATTCACCCCTCCACTTT. Amino acids: CASSLSSDYNSPLHF. This sequence joins TRBV7-2 and TRBJ1-6, with no clear D. Trimming cost V 2 bases and J 3 bases, with 8 bases left between them. Germline V gene data show CDR1 as SGHTA and CDR2 as FQGNSA. The CDR3 runs to 15 residues.

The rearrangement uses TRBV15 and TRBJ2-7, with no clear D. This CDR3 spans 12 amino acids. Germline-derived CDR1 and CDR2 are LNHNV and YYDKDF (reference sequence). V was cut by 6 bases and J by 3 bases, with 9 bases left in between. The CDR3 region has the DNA TGTGCCACCAGGCGGAGTCACTACGAGCAGTACGTC. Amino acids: CATRRSHYEQYV.

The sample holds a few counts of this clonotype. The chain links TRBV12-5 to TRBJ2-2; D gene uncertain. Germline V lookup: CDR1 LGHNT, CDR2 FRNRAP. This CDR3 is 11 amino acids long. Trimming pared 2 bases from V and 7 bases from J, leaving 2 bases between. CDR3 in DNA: TGTGCTAGTGGTTTGTACGGGGAGCTGTTTTTT. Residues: CASGLYGELFF.

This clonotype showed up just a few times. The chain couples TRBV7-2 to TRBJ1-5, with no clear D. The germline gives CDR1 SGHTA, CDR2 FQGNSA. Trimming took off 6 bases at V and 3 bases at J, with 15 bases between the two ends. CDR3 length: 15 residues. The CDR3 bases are TGTGCCAGCAGTTTTGACTTTGGGTCCAATCAGCCCCAGCATTTT. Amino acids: CASSFDFGSNQPQHF.

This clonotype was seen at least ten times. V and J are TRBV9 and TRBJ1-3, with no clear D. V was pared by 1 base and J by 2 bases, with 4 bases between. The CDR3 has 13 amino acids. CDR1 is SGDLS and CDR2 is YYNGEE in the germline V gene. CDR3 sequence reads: CASSVIPGNTIYF. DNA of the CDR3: TGTGCCAGCAGCGTAATCCCTGGAAACACCATATATTTT.

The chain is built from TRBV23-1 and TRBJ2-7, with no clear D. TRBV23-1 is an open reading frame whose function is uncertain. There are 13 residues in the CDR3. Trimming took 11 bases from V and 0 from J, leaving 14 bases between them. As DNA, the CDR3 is TGCGCCCCCATGGCGAGCAGCTCCTACGAGCAGTACTTC. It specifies CAPMASSSYEQYF.

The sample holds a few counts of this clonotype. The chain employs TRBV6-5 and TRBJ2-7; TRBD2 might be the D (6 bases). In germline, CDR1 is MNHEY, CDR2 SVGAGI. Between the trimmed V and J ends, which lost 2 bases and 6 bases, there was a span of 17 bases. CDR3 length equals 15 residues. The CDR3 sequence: CASSYGTGLLAEQYV. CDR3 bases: TGTGCCAGCAGTTACGGAACGGGACTCCTAGCCGAGCAGTACGTC.

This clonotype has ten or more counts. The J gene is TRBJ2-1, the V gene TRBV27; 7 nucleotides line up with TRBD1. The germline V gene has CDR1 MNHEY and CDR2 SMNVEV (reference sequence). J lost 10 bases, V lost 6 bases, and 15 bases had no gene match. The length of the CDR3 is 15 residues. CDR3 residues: CASSPQGLSLREQFF. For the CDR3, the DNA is TGTGCCAGCAGCCCACAGGGGCTTAGCTTACGCGAGCAGTTCTTC.

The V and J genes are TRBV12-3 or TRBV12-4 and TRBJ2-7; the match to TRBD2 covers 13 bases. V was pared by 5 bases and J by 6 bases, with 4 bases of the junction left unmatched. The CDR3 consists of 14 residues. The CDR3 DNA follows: TGTGCCAGCAGTCTCGGACTAGCGGGGGCCGAGCAGTACGTC. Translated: CASSLGLAGAEQYV.

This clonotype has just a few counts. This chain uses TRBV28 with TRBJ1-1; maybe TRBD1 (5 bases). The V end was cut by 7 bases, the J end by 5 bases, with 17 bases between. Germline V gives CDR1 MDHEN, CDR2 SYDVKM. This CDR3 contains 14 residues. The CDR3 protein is CASTPHGGWTEAFF. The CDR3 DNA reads TGTGCCAGCACCCCACACGGGGGTTGGACTGAAGCTTTCTTT.

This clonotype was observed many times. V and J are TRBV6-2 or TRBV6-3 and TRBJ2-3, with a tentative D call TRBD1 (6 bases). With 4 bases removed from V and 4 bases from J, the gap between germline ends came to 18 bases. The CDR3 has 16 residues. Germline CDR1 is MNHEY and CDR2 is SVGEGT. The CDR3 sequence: CASSWRQARAADTQYF. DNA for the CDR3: TGTGCCAGCAGTTGGAGACAGGCCCGAGCGGCAGATACGCAGTATTTT.

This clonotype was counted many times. In nucleotides, the CDR3 is TGTGCCAGCAGCTTGGGTTTGCTGAGTAGTGGTTACAATGAGCAGTTCTTC. Its translation: CASSLGLLSSGYNEQFF. The J gene is TRBJ2-1, the V gene TRBV5-4, with D unclear. Germline V gene lookup returns CDR1 SGHNT and CDR2 YYREEE (reference sequence). The CDR3 length is 17 residues. The V end was cut by 0 bases, the J end by 4 bases, with 17 bases between.

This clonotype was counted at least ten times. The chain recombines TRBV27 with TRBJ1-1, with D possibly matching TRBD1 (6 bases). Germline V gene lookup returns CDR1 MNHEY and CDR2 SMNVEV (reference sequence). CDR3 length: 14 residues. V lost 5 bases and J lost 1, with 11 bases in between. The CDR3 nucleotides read TGTGCCAGCAGTGAACAGGGTAGGAACACTGAAGCTTTCTTT. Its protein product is CASSEQGRNTEAFF.

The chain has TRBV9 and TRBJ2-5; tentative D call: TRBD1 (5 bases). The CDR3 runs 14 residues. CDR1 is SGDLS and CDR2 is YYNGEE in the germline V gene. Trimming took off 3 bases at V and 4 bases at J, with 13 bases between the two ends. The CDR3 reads CASSALRGPETQYF. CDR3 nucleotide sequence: TGTGCCAGCAGCGCGCTTAGGGGCCCAGAGACCCAGTACTTC.